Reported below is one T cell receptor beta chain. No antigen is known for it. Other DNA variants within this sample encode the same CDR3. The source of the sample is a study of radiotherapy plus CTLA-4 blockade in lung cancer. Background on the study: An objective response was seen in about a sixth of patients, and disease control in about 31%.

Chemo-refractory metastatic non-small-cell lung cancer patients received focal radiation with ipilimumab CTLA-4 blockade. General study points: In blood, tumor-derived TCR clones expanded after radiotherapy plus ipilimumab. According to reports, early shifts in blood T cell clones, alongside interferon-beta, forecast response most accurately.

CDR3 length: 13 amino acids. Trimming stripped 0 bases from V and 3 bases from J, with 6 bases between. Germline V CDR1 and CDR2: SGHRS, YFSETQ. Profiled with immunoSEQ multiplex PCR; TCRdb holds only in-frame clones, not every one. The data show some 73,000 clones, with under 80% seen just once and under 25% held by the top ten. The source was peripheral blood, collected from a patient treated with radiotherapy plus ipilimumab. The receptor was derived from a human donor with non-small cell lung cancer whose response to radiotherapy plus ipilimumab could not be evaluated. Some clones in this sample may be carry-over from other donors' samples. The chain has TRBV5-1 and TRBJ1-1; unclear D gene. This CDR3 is CASSLGGDTEAFF. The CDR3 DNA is TGCGCCAGCAGCTTGGGCGGGGACACTGAAGCTTTCTTT.